The 31 T cell receptor beta chains in this list originate from one sample, sequenced in a study of cytomegalovirus exposure and HLA in healthy donors. PCR primers comprised 60 Vbeta and 13 Jbeta primers. The data were produced by immunoSEQ multiplex PCR, yet TCRdb's version contains in-frame clones alone and is incomplete. Of 130,000 or so clones in the sample, roughly 80% were seen once. The specimen sequenced was PBMCs. These receptor sequences come from a man aged 25-45 years in good health and CMV-seronegative.

The V gene is TRBV25-1, the J gene TRBJ1-6; D perhaps matches TRBD1 (6 bases). The CDR3 spans 13 residues. V was cut by 7 bases and J by 7 bases, with 11 bases left in between. Looked up from germline, CDR1 is MGHDK and CDR2 is SYGVNS. Here the CDR3 DNA reads TGTGCCAGCACTAAAAGGGGGAATTCACCCCTCCACTTT. Protein sequence: CASTKRGNSPLHF.

The DNA of the CDR3 is TGCGCCAGCAGCTTGCCGCTAGTTAGGGAGCAGTACTTC. This codes for CASSLPLVREQYF. The chain is built from TRBV5-1 and TRBJ2-5, with D possibly matching TRBD2 (5 bases). Germline CDR1 SGHRS, CDR2 YFSETQ. The CDR3 consists of 13 residues. V shed 1 base and J shed 11 bases, with 15 bases lying between them.

The gene calls are TRBV6-4 and TRBJ2-1; 11 positions match TRBD2. The CDR3 consists of 14 residues. The junction had 1 base not matched to a gene; V was cut back by 1 base and J by 8 bases. Germline V gene sequence: CDR1 MRHNA, CDR2 SNTAGT. CDR3 bases: TGTGCCAGCAGTGACTTAGCGGGAGGGGATGAGCAGTTCTTC. It specifies CASSDLAGGDEQFF.

This chain uses TRBV18 with TRBJ2-7; 8 bases map to TRBD1. The germline V gene has CDR1 KGHSH and CDR2 LQKENI. Trimming at V came to 3 bases and at J to 5 bases, leaving 6 bases not matched to a gene. The CDR3 covers 14 residues. CDR3 nucleotide sequence: TGTGCCAGCTCACCGACAGGGGATGAGGACGAGCAGTACTTC. Encoded protein: CASSPTGDEDEQYF.

The J gene is TRBJ2-3, the V gene TRBV5-1, with 7 nucleotides matching TRBD1. The CDR3 runs 14 residues. CDR1 is SGHRS and CDR2 is YFSETQ in the germline V gene. V gave up 2 bases and J gave up 3 bases; unmatched junction bases: 3. This chain's CDR3 is CASSLQGHTDTQYF. CDR3 DNA sequence: TGCGCCAGCAGCTTACAGGGGCATACAGATACGCAGTATTTT.

The table lists this clone with a few counts. This chain connects TRBV28 to TRBJ2-7, with 13 bases aligning to TRBD2. This CDR3 has 14 residues. J gave up 4 bases and V 5 bases, and 2 bases lay outside the gene matches. CDR1 and CDR2 from the germline V gene are MDHEN and SYDVKM. CDR3 sequence reads: CASSRTSGGYEQYF. CDR3 bases: TGTGCCAGCAGTCGGACTAGCGGGGGTTACGAGCAGTACTTC.

The chain combines TRBV5-5 with TRBJ1-6; TRBD1 matches at 10 bases. Germline assignment: CDR1 SGHKS and CDR2 YYEKEE (reference sequence). The trim removed 4 bases at V and 9 bases at J, leaving 10 bases unmatched. There are 16 residues in the CDR3. CDR3 coding DNA: TGTGCCAGCAGCCTAGAGCCGGGACAGGGGAGTTCACCCCTCCACTTT. Translation: CASSLEPGQGSSPLHF.

This clone came up once. The J gene is TRBJ1-1, the V gene TRBV11-3; no clear D gene. Trimming pared 2 bases from V and 5 bases from J, leaving 9 bases between. This CDR3 has 13 residues. Germline assignment: CDR1 SGHNT and CDR2 YENEEA. The CDR3 bases are TGTGCCAGCAGCTTACAGCGGCTGACTGAAGCTTTCTTT. As protein: CASSLQRLTEAFF.

As DNA, the CDR3 is TGTGCCAGCAGATCTACAGGGAGCTCCTACAATGAGCAGTTCTTC. Amino acid sequence: CASRSTGSSYNEQFF. The chain combines TRBV5-4 with TRBJ2-1, with a tentative D call TRBD1 (6 bases). V lost 5 bases, J lost 0 bases, and 12 bases lay in between. Germline V gene data show CDR1 as SGHNT and CDR2 as YYREEE (reference sequence). The CDR3 is 15 amino acids.

This rearrangement joins TRBV5-1 to TRBJ1-1; TRBD1 matches at 7 bases. The germline gives CDR1 SGHRS, CDR2 YFSETQ. V was pared by 4 bases and J by 7 bases, with 7 bases of the junction left unmatched. The CDR3 consists of 13 residues. The CDR3 spells CASSLSRDSEAFF. Here the CDR3 DNA reads TGCGCCAGCAGCCTTTCCCGGGACAGTGAAGCTTTCTTT.

The CDR3 loop is CASSLAGDQPQHF. The CDR3 coding sequence is TGTGCCAGCAGCTTGGCAGGCGATCAGCCCCAGCATTTT. The chain joins TRBV7-9 to TRBJ1-5; D gene uncertain. This CDR3 has 13 residues. Germline CDR1 is SEHNR and CDR2 is FQNEAQ (reference sequence). Trimming left V 3 bases short and J 5 bases short, with 8 bases between. The full variable domain, with the rest looked up from reference TRBV7-9 and TRBJ1-5, is DTGVSQNPRHKITKRGQNVTFRCDPISEHNRLYWYRQTLGQGPEFLTYFQNEAQLEKSRLLSDRFSAERPKGSFSTLEIQRTEQGDSAMYLCASSLAGDQPQHFGDGTRLSIL.

The chain has TRBV15 and TRBJ1-6; tentative D call: TRBD1 (6 bases). This CDR3 has 15 residues. V was shortened by 0 bases and J by 3 bases, with 6 bases between the two germline ends. CDR1 and CDR2 from the germline V gene are LNHNV and YYDKDF (reference sequence). For the CDR3, the DNA is TGTGCCACCAGCAGAGACAGGGGCTATAATTCACCCCTCCACTTT. It translates to CATSRDRGYNSPLHF.

V usage is TRBV30 and J usage is TRBJ2-4, with D possibly TRBD1 on 5 matching bases. The CDR3 is made up of 11 amino acids. The germline gives CDR1 GTSNPN, CDR2 SVGIG (reference sequence). Deletions cut 4 bases from V and 11 bases from J, with 12 bases between. This CDR3 is CAWTSRAFQYF. In DNA, the CDR3 is TGTGCCTGGACGTCCAGGGCATTTCAGTACTTC.

The V call is TRBV4-3, the J call TRBJ1-1; the match to TRBD1 covers 7 bases. This CDR3 comprises 14 residues. The germline V gene has CDR1 LGHNA and CDR2 YSLEER. Germline trimming cut 4 bases from V and 4 bases from J; bases unmatched to any gene: 6. As DNA, the CDR3 is TGCGCCAGCAGCCGACAGGGTAGCGGCACTGAAGCTTTCTTT. Encoded protein: CASSRQGSGTEAFF.

The chain recombines TRBV5-4 with TRBJ2-7; TRBD1 agrees at 7 bases. Losses at the gene ends were 3 bases for V and 0 bases for J; bases not matched to a gene: 3. CDR1 and CDR2 (germline): SGHNT, YYREEE (reference sequence). The CDR3 spans 14 residues. This chain's CDR3 is CASSSRDSSYEQYF. CDR3 bases: TGTGCCAGCAGCTCCCGGGACAGCTCCTACGAGCAGTACTTC.

This clone occurred a few times. CDR3 in DNA: TGTGCCAGCAAGCCGGGACAGAGCAATCAGCCCCAGCATTTT. Amino acids: CASKPGQSNQPQHF. The chain combines TRBV6-1 with TRBJ1-5; 7 positions match TRBD1. The CDR3 contains 14 residues. Germline V gene sequence: CDR1 MNHNS, CDR2 SASEGT. With 7 bases clipped from V and 1 base from J, the junction kept 4 bases outside the gene matches.

The sample holds a few counts of this clone. The V and J genes are TRBV7-2 and TRBJ1-4; D unclear. CDR1 is SGHTA, CDR2 FQGNSA, per germline. V lost 3 bases to trimming and J lost 8 bases, with 16 bases between them. The CDR3 extends over 15 amino acids. DNA for the CDR3: TGTGCCAGCAGCTTTCGAGGGTCCCCCTTGGAAAAACTGTTTTTT. This gives the protein CASSFRGSPLEKLFF.

The chain joins TRBV19 to TRBJ1-1; unclear D gene. Trimming stripped 7 bases from V and 6 bases from J, with 9 bases between. There are 11 residues in the CDR3. The germline gives CDR1 LNHDA, CDR2 SQIVND (reference sequence). CDR3 residues: CASTTGSEAFF. Written as DNA, the CDR3 is TGTGCCAGTACGACGGGTTCTGAAGCTTTCTTT.

This clone was detected only once. The chain employs TRBV15 and TRBJ1-5; D might be TRBD1 (5 bases). Germline CDR1 is LNHNV and CDR2 is YYDKDF (reference sequence). V shed 1 base and J shed 2 bases, with 12 bases lying between them. The CDR3 runs to 16 residues. CDR3 DNA: TGTGCCACCAGCAGAGGTGGAGGGGCCGGCAATCAGCCCCAGCATTTT. Its translation is CATSRGGGAGNQPQHF.

V usage is TRBV10-3 and J usage is TRBJ1-5; unclear D gene. V was shortened by 8 bases and J by 7 bases, with 12 bases between the two germline ends. Germline CDR1 ENHRY, CDR2 SYGVKD. The CDR3 is 12 residues long. CDR3 nucleotides: TGTGCCATCCGCGGGGAAAGGCAGCCCCAGCATTTT. Amino acids: CAIRGERQPQHF.

The V gene is TRBV6-1, the J gene TRBJ2-5; D may be TRBD1 (8 bases). Looked up from germline, CDR1 is MNHNS and CDR2 is SASEGT. The ends were cut back, 6 bases at V and 5 bases at J, with 16 bases in the middle. The CDR3 is 14 residues long. The CDR3 reads CASRVDRGGETQYF. DNA of the CDR3: TGTGCCAGCAGAGTCGACAGGGGAGGGGAGACCCAGTACTTC.

The chain recombines TRBV7-8 with TRBJ1-4; unclear D gene. CDR3 length: 14 residues. The ends were cut back, 5 bases at V and 1 base at J, with 8 bases in the middle. In germline, CDR1 is SGHVS, CDR2 FQNEAQ. The CDR3 nucleotides read TGTGCCAGCAGCCCGGGAGTAACTAATGAAAAACTGTTTTTT. This translates into CASSPGVTNEKLFF.

A note on this clone: This sample also contains other DNA sequences that code for the same CDR3. The chain employs TRBV29-1 and TRBJ1-1; TRBD1 might be the D (6 bases). Per the germline V gene, CDR1 is SQVTM and CDR2 is ANQGSEA. The CDR3 contains 11 residues. V was cut by 3 bases and J by 4 bases, with 6 bases left in between. CDR3 sequence: CSVDRGTEAFF. CDR3 sequence (DNA): TGCAGCGTTGACAGGGGCACTGAAGCTTTCTTT.

The chain joins TRBV29-1 to TRBJ2-7, with 8 bases fitting TRBD1. Germline V gives CDR1 SQVTM, CDR2 ANQGSEA. After removal of 7 bases from V and 5 bases from J, the junction contained 13 bases not matched to a gene. This CDR3 is 14 amino acids long. The CDR3 DNA reads as TGCAGCGCCGACAGGGGATCGGCCTCGGACGAGCAGTACTTC. Its translation is CSADRGSASDEQYF.

By frequency in the sample, this clone is medium-sized (0.01 to 0.1%). The rearrangement links TRBV5-1 to TRBJ2-1; D unresolved. The germline V gene has CDR1 SGHRS and CDR2 YFSETQ. Trimming shortened V by 7 bases and J by 2 bases, and 10 bases separated the two germline ends. The CDR3 loop spans 13 amino acids. The CDR3 nucleotides are TGCGCCAGCTCCGGTCACCCCTACAATGAGCAGTTCTTC. It specifies CASSGHPYNEQFF.

V and J are TRBV14 and TRBJ2-7, with D possibly matching TRBD2 (5 bases). This CDR3 spans 13 amino acids. Germline loops: CDR1 SGHDN, CDR2 FVKESK. Trimming removed 4 bases at V and 6 bases at J, with 13 bases between. CDR3 sequence reads: CASSLGRLTEQYF. The CDR3 region has the DNA TGTGCCAGCAGCCTCGGCAGACTAACCGAGCAGTACTTC. The whole variable domain, filled in from reference TRBV14 and TRBJ2-7, reads EAGVTQFPSHSVIEKGQTVTLRCDPISGHDNLYWYRRVMGKEIKFLLHFVKESKQDESGMPNNRFLAERTGGTYSTLKVQPAELEDSGVYFCASSLGRLTEQYFGPGTRLTVT.

The rearrangement links TRBV9 to TRBJ2-7; TRBD1 matches 8 bases. CDR1 SGDLS and CDR2 YYNGEE come from the germline V gene. J gave up 4 bases and V 0 bases, and 3 bases lay outside the gene matches. CDR3 length: 14 residues. CDR3 region: CASSVDDRGYEQYF. Here the CDR3 DNA reads TGTGCCAGCAGCGTAGATGACAGGGGATACGAGCAGTACTTC.

J is TRBJ1-5 and V is TRBV19; 7 positions match TRBD1. The CDR3 has 18 amino acids. V lost 6 bases and J lost 10; bases outside the gene matches: 24. Per the germline V gene, CDR1 is LNHDA and CDR2 is SQIVND (reference sequence). CDR3 DNA sequence: TGTGCCAGTAGCCCTATCCTCCGGGACAGAAGTCAGAGTTCTCCCCAGCATTTT. This sequence encodes CASSPILRDRSQSSPQHF.

The CDR3 DNA reads TGTGCCAGCAGTCCAAGACAGGCCCTAGGGCCCCAGCATTTT. This translates into CASSPRQALGPQHF. The rearrangement uses TRBV28 and TRBJ1-5, with D possibly matching TRBD1 (6 bases). Deletions cut 5 bases from V and 9 bases from J, with 17 bases between. The CDR3 contains 14 residues. The germline V gene has CDR1 MDHEN and CDR2 SYDVKM. Supplemented by reference TRBV28 and TRBJ1-5, the full variable domain reads DVKVTQSSRYLVKRTGEKVFLECVQDMDHENMFWYRQDPGLGLRLIYFSYDVKMKEKGDIPEGYSVSREKKERFSLILESASTNQTSMYLCASSPRQALGPQHFGDGTRLSIL.

The chain employs TRBV9 and TRBJ1-1; possibly TRBD1 for D (5 bases). The CDR3 has 14 amino acids. V was shortened by 7 bases and J by 1 base, with 14 bases between the two germline ends. Germline V lookup: CDR1 SGDLS, CDR2 YYNGEE. The CDR3 spells CASGGVLPNTEAFF. For the CDR3, the DNA is TGTGCCAGCGGGGGGGTACTCCCGAACACTGAAGCTTTCTTT.

This sequence joins TRBV28 and TRBJ1-1; D perhaps matches TRBD1 (6 bases). Between the trimmed V and J ends, which lost 5 bases and 0 bases, there was a span of 13 bases. The CDR3 length is 15 residues. Germline-derived CDR1 and CDR2 are MDHEN and SYDVKM. The CDR3 coding sequence is TGTGCCAGCAGTCCGCCCAGGGGCATGAACACTGAAGCTTTCTTT. The encoded protein is CASSPPRGMNTEAFF.